The clone carrying this TCR beta chain was observed many times. This entry comes from a study of blood T cell repertoires in COVID-19. The wider study: Specimens from acute and convalescent COVID-19 originated in the United States, Italy and Spain. Nucleic acid was either cDNA or gDNA, and it came from T cells, B-cell-depleted T cells, or PBMCs.

The ends were cut back, 4 bases at V and 1 base at J, with 22 bases in the middle. The CDR3 runs 18 residues. CDR1 and CDR2 from the germline V gene are SNHLY and FYNNEI. Methods used by the authors: Estimation of nucleated cell counts relied on the amplification of reference gene primers. Libraries were prepared by immunoSEQ multiplex PCR; TCRdb keeps only in-frame clonotypes and omits some of them. That table furnishes V, J and clone size, whereas the DNA furnished D and trimming. In the table there are some 150,000 clones, approximately 82% of which are singletons. The rearrangement links TRBV2 to TRBJ1-1; D is uncertain. The clonotype originates from a woman in her forties or fifties in a cohort sampled during active or convalescent COVID-19. The sample consisted of peripheral blood. The CDR3 loop reads CASSVPDRLHAPNTEAFF. In DNA form, the CDR3 reads TGTGCCAGCAGTGTGCCCGATCGACTCCATGCGCCGAACACTGAAGCTTTCTTT.